The 10 T cell receptor beta chains below come from one sample, sequenced in a study of blood T cells in healthy people across ages. A sample-barcoded 5' primer and a J-beta primer mix were used in a second PCR of roughly 7 to 11 cycles. TCRdb fed the 5' RACE reads into MiXCR, producing one record per CDR3 protein. The sample has about 730,000 distinct CDR3 sequences, approximately 43% seen once. Sequencing was performed on blood. Receptor source: a woman aged 55 to 70 in good health.

The V call is TRBV19, the J call TRBJ2-1; D gene ambiguous. With 0 bases removed from V and 4 bases from J, the gap between germline ends came to 4 bases. The CDR3 is 13 residues long. Germline V gene data show CDR1 as LNHDA and CDR2 as SQIVND (reference sequence). CDR3 sequence reads: CASSIDRYNEQFF. The DNA of the CDR3 is TGTGCCAGTAGTATAGATCGATACAATGAGCAGTTCTTC.

This sequence joins TRBV6-1 and TRBJ2-3; 11 bases fit TRBD2. Germline V lookup: CDR1 MNHNS, CDR2 SASEGT. V shed 6 bases and J 4 bases; nucleotides not matched to a gene: 12. The CDR3 covers 17 residues. CDR3 sequence (DNA): TGTGCCAGCAGCCCTCCGGTTGGGACTAGCGGTTCAGATACGCAGTATTTT. This encodes CASSPPVGTSGSDTQYF.

This clonotype occurred once. This sequence may be a read error, since a much larger clone differs from it by one base. The chain has TRBV3-1 and TRBJ2-5, with 9 bases fitting TRBD2. The germline gives CDR1 LGHDT, CDR2 YNNKEL (reference sequence). The V and J ends lost 1 base and 3 bases, in that order; junction bases with no gene match: 6. The CDR3 runs to 16 residues. CDR3 DNA: TGTGCCAGCAGCCAAGCCGGTTCTAGCGGGGAAGAGACCCAGTACTTC. Amino acids: CASSQAGSSGEETQYF.

The chain joins TRBV12-3 or TRBV12-4 to TRBJ1-4; D is undetermined. The V gene lost 6 bases and the J gene lost 4 bases, with 9 bases spanning the gap. The CDR3 spans 13 residues. DNA of the CDR3: TGTGCCAGCAGGACGGACGGTAATGAAAAACTGTTTTTT. Its translation is CASRTDGNEKLFF.

The V gene is TRBV25-1, the J gene TRBJ2-4; no clear D. TRBJ2-7 matches the DNA end more closely, so the J call is doubtful. The CDR3 runs 13 residues. The germline CDR1 and CDR2 sequences are MGHDK and SYGVNS. The CDR3, as DNA: TGTGCCAGCAGTGGGCAGGTCGGGTACGAGCAGTACTTC. This sequence encodes CASSGQVGYEQYF.

The genes are TRBV12-3 or TRBV12-4 and TRBJ2-4; D is possibly TRBD1 or TRBD2 (5 bases each). The CDR3 loop spans 19 amino acids. V was shortened by 3 bases and J by 0 bases, with 21 bases between the two germline ends. The CDR3 bases are TGTGCCAGCAGTTTGGGCGTCTATGAGGGGAAAAGAGCCAAAAACATTCAGTACTTC. Protein: CASSLGVYEGKRAKNIQYF.

V and J are TRBV28 and TRBJ2-1; 8 bases agree with TRBD1. The CDR3 has 15 residues. Germline assignment: CDR1 MDHEN and CDR2 SYDVKM. Germline trimming cut 4 bases from V and 8 bases from J; bases unmatched to any gene: 10. CDR3 sequence (DNA): TGTGCCAGCAGTTATGGAACAGGGGGGTTATATGAGCAGTTCTTC. Protein: CASSYGTGGLYEQFF.

This chain uses TRBV20-1 with TRBJ2-1, with 8 bases lining up with TRBD2. The ends lost 4 bases at V and 4 bases at J; junction bases unmatched: 6. The CDR3 runs to 14 residues. CDR1 is DFQATT, CDR2 SNEGSKA, per germline (reference sequence). The CDR3 is CSATPGLDYNEQFF. As DNA, the CDR3 is TGCAGTGCTACGCCGGGACTAGATTACAATGAGCAGTTCTTC.

The rearrangement links TRBV6-2 or TRBV6-3 to TRBJ2-5; D is ambiguous. V shed 7 bases and J shed 5 bases, with 11 bases lying between them. CDR3 length: 12 residues. Germline V CDR1 and CDR2: MNHEY, SVGEGT. In DNA, the CDR3 is TGTGCCAGCACCTACGTTGGTGAGACCCAGTACTTC. Translating gives CASTYVGETQYF.

This clonotype was recorded a few times. This chain links TRBV30 with TRBJ2-7, with D possibly being TRBD1 (5 bases). Deletions cut 6 bases from V and 3 bases from J, with 9 bases between. CDR1 GTSNPN and CDR2 SVGIG come from the germline V gene (reference sequence). CDR3 size: 11 residues. CDR3 residues: CACQGYYEQYF. In nucleotides, the CDR3 is TGTGCCTGTCAGGGTTACTACGAGCAGTACTTC. The full variable domain, completed using reference TRBV30 and TRBJ2-7, is SQTIHQWPATLVQPVGSPLSLECTVEGTSNPNLYWYRQAAGRGLQLLFYSVGIGQISSEVPQNLSASRPQDRQFILSSKKLLLSDSGFYLCACQGYYEQYFGPGTRLTVT.